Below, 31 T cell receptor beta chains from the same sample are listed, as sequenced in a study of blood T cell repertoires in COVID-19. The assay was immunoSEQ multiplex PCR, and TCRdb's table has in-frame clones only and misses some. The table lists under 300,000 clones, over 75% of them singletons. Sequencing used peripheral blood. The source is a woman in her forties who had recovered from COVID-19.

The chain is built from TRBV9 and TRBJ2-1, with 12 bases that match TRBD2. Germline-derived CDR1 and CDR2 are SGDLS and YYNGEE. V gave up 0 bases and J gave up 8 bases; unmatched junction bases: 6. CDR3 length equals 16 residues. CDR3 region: CASSVAPSGGADEQFF. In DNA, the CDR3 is TGTGCCAGCAGCGTAGCGCCTAGCGGGGGGGCCGATGAGCAGTTCTTC.

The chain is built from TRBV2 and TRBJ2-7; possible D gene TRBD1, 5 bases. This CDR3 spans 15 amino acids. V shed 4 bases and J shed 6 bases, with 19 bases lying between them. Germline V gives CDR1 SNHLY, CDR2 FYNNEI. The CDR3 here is CASSAAQGIIGEQYF. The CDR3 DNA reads TGTGCCAGCAGTGCCGCCCAGGGAATTATTGGCGAGCAGTACTTC.

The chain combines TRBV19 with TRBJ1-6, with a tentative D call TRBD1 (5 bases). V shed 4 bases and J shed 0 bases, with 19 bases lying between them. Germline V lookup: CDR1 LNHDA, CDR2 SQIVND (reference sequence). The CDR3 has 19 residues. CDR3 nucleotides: TGTGCCAGTAGTAATCGGGTTGTTAGGGGAGGCTCCTATAATTCACCCCTCCACTTT. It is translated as CASSNRVVRGGSYNSPLHF. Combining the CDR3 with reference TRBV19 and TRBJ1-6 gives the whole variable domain DGGITQSPKYLFRKEGQNVTLSCEQNLNHDAMYWYRQDPGQGLRLIYYSQIVNDFQKGDIAEGYSVSREKKESFPLTVTSAQKNPTAFYLCASSNRVVRGGSYNSPLHFGNGTRLTVT.

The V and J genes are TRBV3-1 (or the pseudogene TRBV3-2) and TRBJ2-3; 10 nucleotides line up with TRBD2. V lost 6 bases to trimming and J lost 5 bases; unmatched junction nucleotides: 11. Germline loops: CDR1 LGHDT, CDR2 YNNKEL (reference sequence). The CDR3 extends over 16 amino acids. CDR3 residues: CASRHNLAGAGDTQYF. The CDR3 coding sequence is TGTGCCAGCAGGCATAACCTAGCGGGAGCGGGAGATACGCAGTATTTT.

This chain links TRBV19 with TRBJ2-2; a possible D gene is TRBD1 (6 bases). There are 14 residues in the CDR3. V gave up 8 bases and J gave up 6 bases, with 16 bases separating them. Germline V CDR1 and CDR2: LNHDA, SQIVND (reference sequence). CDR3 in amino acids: CASGRAGAAGELFF. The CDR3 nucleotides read TGTGCCAGTGGTCGAGCAGGGGCTGCCGGGGAGCTGTTTTTT.

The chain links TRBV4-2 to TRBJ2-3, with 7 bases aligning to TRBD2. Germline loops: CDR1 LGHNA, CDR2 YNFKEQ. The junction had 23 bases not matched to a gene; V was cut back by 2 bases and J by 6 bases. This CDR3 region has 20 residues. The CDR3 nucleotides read TGTGCCAGCAGCCAACTGGGAGGGGCGAGGGACCCCACCCCGGCGGATACGCAGTATTTT. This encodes CASSQLGGARDPTPADTQYF.

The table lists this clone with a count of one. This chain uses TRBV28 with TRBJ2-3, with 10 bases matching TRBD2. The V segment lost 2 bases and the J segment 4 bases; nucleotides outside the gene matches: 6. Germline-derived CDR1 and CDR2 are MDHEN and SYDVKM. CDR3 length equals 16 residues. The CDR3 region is CASSLAGLAKSDTQYF. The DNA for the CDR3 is TGTGCCAGCAGTTTAGCGGGACTAGCGAAATCAGATACGCAGTATTTT.

The CDR3 loop is CASSVGGTGVAKLFF. CDR3 coding DNA: TGTGCCAGCAGTGTAGGTGGGACAGGGGTCGCGAAACTGTTTTTT. The chain employs TRBV25-1 and TRBJ1-4; 10 nucleotides match TRBD1. This CDR3 is 15 amino acids long. Looked up from germline, CDR1 is MGHDK and CDR2 is SYGVNS. J gave up 11 bases and V 4 bases, and 10 bases lay outside the gene matches.

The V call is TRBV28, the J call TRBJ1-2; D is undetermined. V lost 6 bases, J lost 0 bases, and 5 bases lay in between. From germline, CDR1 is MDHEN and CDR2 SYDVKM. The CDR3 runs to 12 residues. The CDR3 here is CASRQTNYGYTF. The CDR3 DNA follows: TGTGCCAGCAGGCAGACTAACTATGGCTACACCTTC.

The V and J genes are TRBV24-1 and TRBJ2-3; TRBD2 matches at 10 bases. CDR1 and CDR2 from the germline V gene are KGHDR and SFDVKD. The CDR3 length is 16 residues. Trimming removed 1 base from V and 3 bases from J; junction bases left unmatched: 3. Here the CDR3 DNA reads TGTGCCACCAGTGATTTCCGAGCGGGAGGGACAGATACGCAGTATTTT. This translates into CATSDFRAGGTDTQYF.

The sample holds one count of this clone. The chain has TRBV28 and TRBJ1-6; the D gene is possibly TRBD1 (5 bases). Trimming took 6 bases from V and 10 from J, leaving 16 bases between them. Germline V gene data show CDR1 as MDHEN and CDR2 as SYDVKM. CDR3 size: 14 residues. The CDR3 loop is CASSPRQFGSPLHF. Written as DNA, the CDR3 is TGTGCCAGCAGCCCCAGACAGTTCGGATCACCCCTCCACTTT.

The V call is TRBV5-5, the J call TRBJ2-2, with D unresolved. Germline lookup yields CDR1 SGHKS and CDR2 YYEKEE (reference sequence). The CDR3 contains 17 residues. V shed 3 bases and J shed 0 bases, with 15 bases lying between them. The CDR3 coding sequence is TGTGCCAGCAGCTACTCCCCCATCTCTACGAACACCGGGGAGCTGTTTTTT. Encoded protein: CASSYSPISTNTGELFF. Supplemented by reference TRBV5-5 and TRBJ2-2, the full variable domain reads DAGVTQSPTHLIKTRGQQVTLRCSPISGHKSVSWYQQVLGQGPQFIFQYYEKEERGRGNFPDRFSARQFPNYSSELNVNALLLGDSALYLCASSYSPISTNTGELFFGEGSRLTVL.

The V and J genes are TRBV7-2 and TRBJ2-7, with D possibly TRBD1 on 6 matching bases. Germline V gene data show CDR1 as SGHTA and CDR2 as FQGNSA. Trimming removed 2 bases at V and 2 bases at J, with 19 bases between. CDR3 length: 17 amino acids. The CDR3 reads CASSLNSGTSLTYEQYF. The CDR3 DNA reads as TGTGCCAGCAGCTTAAATTCTGGGACATCCCTCACCTACGAGCAGTACTTC.

CDR3 nucleotide sequence: TGTGCCAGCAGATCCGGACAGAATGAAAAACTGTTTTTT. This sequence encodes CASRSGQNEKLFF. The V gene is TRBV7-9, the J gene TRBJ1-4; possibly TRBD1 for D (6 bases). V lost 6 bases and J lost 5, with 10 bases in between. CDR1 and CDR2 (germline): SEHNR, FQNEAQ (reference sequence). This CDR3 comprises 13 residues.

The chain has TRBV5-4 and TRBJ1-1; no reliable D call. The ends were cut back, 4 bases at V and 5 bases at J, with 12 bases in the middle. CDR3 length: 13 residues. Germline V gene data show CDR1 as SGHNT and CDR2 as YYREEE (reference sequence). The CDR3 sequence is CASSGSGRTEAFF. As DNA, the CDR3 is TGTGCCAGCAGCGGCTCCGGGAGAACTGAAGCTTTCTTT.

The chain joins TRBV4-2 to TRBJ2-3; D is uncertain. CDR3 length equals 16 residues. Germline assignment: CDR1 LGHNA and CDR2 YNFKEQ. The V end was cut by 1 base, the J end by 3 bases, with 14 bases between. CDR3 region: CASSQVPGPRTDTQYF. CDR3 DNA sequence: TGTGCCAGCAGCCAAGTCCCTGGCCCCAGAACAGATACGCAGTATTTT.

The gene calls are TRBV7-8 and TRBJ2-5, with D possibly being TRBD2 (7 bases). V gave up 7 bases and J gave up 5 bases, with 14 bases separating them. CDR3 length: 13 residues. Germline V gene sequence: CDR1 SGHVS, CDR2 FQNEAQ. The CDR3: CASTYGGQETQYF. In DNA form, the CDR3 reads TGTGCCAGCACCTACGGGGGGCAGGAGACCCAGTACTTC.

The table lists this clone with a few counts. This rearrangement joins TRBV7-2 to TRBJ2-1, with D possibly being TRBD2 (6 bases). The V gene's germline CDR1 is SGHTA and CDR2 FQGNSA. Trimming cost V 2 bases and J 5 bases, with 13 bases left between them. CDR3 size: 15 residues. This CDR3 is CASSLSLAANNEQFF. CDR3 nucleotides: TGTGCCAGCAGCTTATCACTAGCCGCTAACAATGAGCAGTTCTTC.

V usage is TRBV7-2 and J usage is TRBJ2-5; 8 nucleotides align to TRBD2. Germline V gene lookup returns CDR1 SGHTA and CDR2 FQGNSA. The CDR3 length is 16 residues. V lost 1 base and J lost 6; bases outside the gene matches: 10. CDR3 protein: CASSLERLATAKTQYF. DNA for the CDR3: TGTGCCAGCAGCTTAGAGAGACTAGCGACAGCAAAGACCCAGTACTTC.

CDR3 amino acids: CASSQDGQVKDTQYF. DNA for the CDR3: TGTGCCAGCAGCCAAGATGGGCAGGTCAAAGATACGCAGTATTTT. The chain is built from TRBV4-2 and TRBJ2-3, with unresolved D. Between the trimmed V and J ends, which lost 0 bases and 5 bases, there was a span of 12 bases. The CDR3 extends over 15 amino acids. CDR1 is LGHNA, CDR2 YNFKEQ, per germline.

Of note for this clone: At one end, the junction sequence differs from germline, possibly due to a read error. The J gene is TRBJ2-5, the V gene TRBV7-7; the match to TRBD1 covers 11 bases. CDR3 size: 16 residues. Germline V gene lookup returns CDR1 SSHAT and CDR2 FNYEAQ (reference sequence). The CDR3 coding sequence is TGTGCTAGCAGCGTAACCGGGACAGGGGGTAGAGAGACCCAGTACTTC. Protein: CASSVTGTGGRETQYF.

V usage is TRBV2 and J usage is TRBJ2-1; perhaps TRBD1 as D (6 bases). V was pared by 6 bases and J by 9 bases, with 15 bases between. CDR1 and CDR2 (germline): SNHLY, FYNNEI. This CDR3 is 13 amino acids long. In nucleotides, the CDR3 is TGTGCCAGCAGGGGTCAGGGGAGCGGTGAGCAGTTCTTC. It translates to CASRGQGSGEQFF.

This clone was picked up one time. The CDR3 spells CATGWTENTEAFF. As DNA, the CDR3 is TGTGCCACCGGGTGGACAGAGAACACTGAAGCTTTCTTT. The rearrangement joins TRBV15 to TRBJ1-1; a possible D gene is TRBD1 (6 bases). The germline gives CDR1 LNHNV, CDR2 YYDKDF (reference sequence). The CDR3 covers 13 residues. V dropped 8 bases and J dropped 1 base, with 11 bases sitting between them.

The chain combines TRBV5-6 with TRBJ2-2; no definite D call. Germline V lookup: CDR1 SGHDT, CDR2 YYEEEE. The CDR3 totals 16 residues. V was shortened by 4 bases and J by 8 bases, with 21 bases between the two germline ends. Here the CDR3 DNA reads TGTGCCAGCAGCCGCCCTTTGAGGAGTACTGGTGGGGAGCTGTTTTTT. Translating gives CASSRPLRSTGGELFF.

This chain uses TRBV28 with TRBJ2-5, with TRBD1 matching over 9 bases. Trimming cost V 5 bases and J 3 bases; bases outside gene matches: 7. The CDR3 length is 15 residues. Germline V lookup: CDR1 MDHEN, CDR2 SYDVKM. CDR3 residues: CASSQQGAFEETQYF. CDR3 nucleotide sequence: TGTGCCAGCAGTCAACAGGGGGCGTTTGAAGAGACCCAGTACTTC.

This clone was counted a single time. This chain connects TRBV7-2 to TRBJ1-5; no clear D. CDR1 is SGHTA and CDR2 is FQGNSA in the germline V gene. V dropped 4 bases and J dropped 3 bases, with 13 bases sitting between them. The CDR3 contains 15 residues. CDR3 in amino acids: CASSSQVLDNQPQHF. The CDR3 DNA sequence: TGTGCCAGCAGCTCGCAGGTCTTGGACAATCAGCCCCAGCATTTT.

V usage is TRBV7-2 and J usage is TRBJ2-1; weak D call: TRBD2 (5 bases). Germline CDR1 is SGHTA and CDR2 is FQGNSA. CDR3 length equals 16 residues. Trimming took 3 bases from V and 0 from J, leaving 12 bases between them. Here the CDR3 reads CASSFASTSSYNEQFF. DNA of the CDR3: TGTGCCAGCAGCTTTGCTAGCACGAGCTCCTACAATGAGCAGTTCTTC.

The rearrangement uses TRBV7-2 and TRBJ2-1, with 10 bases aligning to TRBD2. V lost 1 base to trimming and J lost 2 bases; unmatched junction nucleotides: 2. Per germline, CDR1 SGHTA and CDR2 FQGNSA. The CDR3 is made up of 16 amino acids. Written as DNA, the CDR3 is TGTGCCAGCAGCTTAGACGGGACTAGCGCCTACAATGAGCAGTTCTTC. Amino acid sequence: CASSLDGTSAYNEQFF.

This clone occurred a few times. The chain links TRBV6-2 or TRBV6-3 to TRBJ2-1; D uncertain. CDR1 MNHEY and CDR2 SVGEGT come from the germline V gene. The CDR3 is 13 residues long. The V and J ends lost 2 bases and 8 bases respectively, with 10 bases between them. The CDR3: CASSYVRHHEQFF. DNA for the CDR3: TGTGCCAGCAGTTACGTTCGACACCATGAGCAGTTCTTC.

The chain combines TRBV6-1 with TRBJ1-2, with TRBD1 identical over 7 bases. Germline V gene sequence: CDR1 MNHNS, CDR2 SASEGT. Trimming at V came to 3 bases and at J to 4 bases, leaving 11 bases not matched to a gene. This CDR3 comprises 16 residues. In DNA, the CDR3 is TGTGCCAGCAGTGACCCCGGGACAGACGCCAGCTATGGCTACACCTTC. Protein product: CASSDPGTDASYGYTF.

The CDR3 nucleotides are TGTGCCAGTAGTCCTGGAGCGGCGGGAGAGACCCAGTACTTC. It yields the protein CASSPGAAGETQYF. The rearrangement links TRBV19 to TRBJ2-5; possibly TRBD2 for D (5 bases). The CDR3 is 14 amino acids. In germline, CDR1 is LNHDA, CDR2 SQIVND (reference sequence). Trimming removed 5 bases from V and 4 bases from J, with 14 bases in between.